These 28 T cell receptor beta chains were all obtained from the same sample, sequenced in a study of CD8+ T cells in alopecia areata. Following RNA extraction, reverse transcription yielded cDNA that acted as the sequencing template. TCRdb's table, derived via immunoSEQ multiplex PCR, lists solely in-frame clones and lacks some. Observed in the sample are some 110,000 clones, none of them singletons. Sequenced input: lesional skin. The receptors come from a C3H/HeJ mouse with alopecia areata. Mouse strain MHC haplotype: H2-k.

This clone has more than one count but fewer than ten. Each gene name is a mouse one. The sequence runs out 4 residues before the end of the CDR3; the remainder is reconstructed from the germline J gene. V and J are TRBV31 and TRBJ2-7; TRBD2 is a possible D gene (5 bases). V was trimmed by 0 bases and J by 0 bases, leaving 12 bases between them. The germline CDR1 and CDR2 sequences are GKSSPN and SITVG. The CDR3 totals 15 residues. The CDR3 bases that were read are TGTGCCTGGAGTCTAGAATCTGGGAACTCCTAT. Translating gives CAWSLESGNSY. The full CDR3 reads CAWSLESGNSYEQYF. The full variable domain, completed using reference TRBV31 and TRBJ2-7, is AQTIHQWPVAEIKAVGSPLSLGCTIKGKSSPNLYWYWQATGGTLQQLFYSITVGQVESVVQLNLSASRPKDDQFILSTEKLLLSHSGFYLCAWSLESGNSYEQYFGPGTRLTVL.

This clone was seen at least ten times. Gene names and germline refer to mouse. The CDR3 extends 4 residues past the end of the read, so its final part is completed from the germline J gene. This chain joins TRBV31 and TRBJ2-3, with a weak D call TRBD1 (5 bases). The CDR3 totals 14 residues. Trimming took off 1 base at V and 0 bases at J, with 8 bases between the two ends. CDR1 is GKSSPN and CDR2 is SITVG in the germline V gene. Partial CDR3 DNA: TGTGCCTGGAGTCCGACAGCTAGTGCAGAA. Protein: CAWSPTASAE. The full-length CDR3 reads as CAWSPTASAETLYF.

This clone was counted between two and nine times. Gene names are mouse gene names. CDR3 region: CASSSGGRGDTQYF. Incomplete CDR3 DNA: TGTGCTAGCAGTAGTGGGGGGCGCGGGGAC. The chain links TRBV17 to TRBJ2-5; perhaps TRBD2 as D (7 bases). The read ends 4 residues shy of where the CDR3 ends; the end is completed using the germline J gene. Per the germline V gene, CDR1 is MNHDT and CDR2 is YYDKIL. This CDR3 has 14 residues.

This clone was found a few times. Each gene name is a mouse one. CDR3 bases read: TGTGCCTGGAGTCCGGGGGGGCGGGATGCT. This gives the protein CAWSPGGRDA. The whole CDR3 sequence is CAWSPGGRDAEQFF. The V and J genes are TRBV31 and TRBJ2-1, with TRBD2 matching 8 bases. The CDR3 is cut off 4 residues early in the read; its end comes from the germline J gene. This CDR3 region has 14 residues. V dropped 1 base and J dropped 5; count of bases not matched to a gene: 4. Germline-derived CDR1 and CDR2 are GKSSPN and SITVG.

This clone was seen at least ten times. The genes and germline here are from mouse. The missing CDR3 end, 4 residues past where the read stops, is filled in from the germline J gene. J is TRBJ2-3 and V is TRBV13-3; 8 nucleotides line up with TRBD2. V was clipped by 5 bases and J by 2 bases; unmatched bases: 7. CDR1 and CDR2 from the germline V gene are NNHDY and SYVADS. The CDR3 sequence is 15 residues long. CDR3 region: CASRPAGGHAETLYF. CDR3 DNA, as far as it was read: TGTGCCAGCAGGCCCGCGGGGGGGCATGCAGAA.

The sample holds many counts of this clone. Any gene name here is a mouse gene name. The sequence runs out 4 residues before the end of the CDR3; the remainder is reconstructed from the germline J gene. The chain employs TRBV13-3 and TRBJ2-5; possibly TRBD1 for D (5 bases). This CDR3 is built from 12 residues. CDR1 is NNHDY and CDR2 is SYVADS in the germline V gene. The sequenced CDR3 bases are TGTGCCAGCAAAGGGGAGGTGGAC. Amino acid sequence: CASKGEVD. The CDR3, in full, reads CASKGEVDTQYF. Looking up the rest from reference TRBV13-3 and TRBJ2-5 gives the full variable domain: EAAVTQSPRSKVAVTGGKVTLSCHQTNNHDYMYWYRQDTGHGLRLIHYSYVADSTEKGDIPDGYKASRPSQENFSLILELASLSQTAVYFCASKGEVDTQYFGPGTRLLVL.

This clone occurred a few times. Germline and genes: mouse. The observed sequence ends 4 residues before the CDR3 terminus, with the missing tail filled in from the germline J gene. The V gene is TRBV13-3, the J gene TRBJ2-7, with D perhaps TRBD1 (6 bases). The CDR3 has 13 amino acids. Per the germline V gene, CDR1 is NNHDY and CDR2 is SYVADS. This CDR3 is CASSPTGQYEQYF. The covered CDR3 bases are TGTGCCAGCAGCCCCACGGGACAATAT.

There are many counts of this clone. Mouse germline and gene names are used. The read finishes 4 residues shy of the CDR3 end, and the germline J gene is used to complete it. V usage is TRBV13-3 and J usage is TRBJ2-7, with TRBD2 matching 11 bases. CDR1 is NNHDY and CDR2 is SYVADS in the germline V gene. CDR3 length: 14 amino acids. This chain's CDR3 is CASSPDWGGYEQYF. Partial CDR3 DNA: TGTGCCAGCAGCCCCGACTGGGGGGGTTAT.

This clone was detected only a few times. Gene names are mouse gene names. The missing CDR3 end, 4 residues past where the read stops, is filled in from the germline J gene. J is TRBJ2-5 and V is TRBV13-3, with D tentatively TRBD1 (6 bases). The germline gives CDR1 NNHDY, CDR2 SYVADS. The V end was cut by 4 bases, the J end by 0 bases, with 9 bases between. This CDR3 region has 14 residues. The sequenced part of the CDR3 DNA is TGTGCCAGCAGTACCACAGGGAACCAAGAC. This sequence encodes CASSTTGNQD. The complete CDR3 sequence is CASSTTGNQDTQYF.

This clone was seen only a few times. Gene labels here are mouse ones. The read comes to an end 4 residues before the CDR3 does, leaving the germline J gene to fill in the end. V and J are TRBV31 and TRBJ1-1; D possibly corresponds to TRBD1 (5 bases). Trimming removed 0 bases at V and 3 bases at J, with 8 bases between. CDR3 length equals 13 residues. Germline loops: CDR1 GKSSPN, CDR2 SITVG. CDR3 amino acids: CAWSLGEDTEVFF. CDR3 bases read: TGTGCCTGGAGTCTAGGGGAGGACACA.

As for this clone: Any gene name here is a mouse gene name. From the germline J gene comes the end of the CDR3, since the read stops 4 residues before it. The chain carries TRBV13-3 and TRBJ2-1, with 7 bases identical to TRBD2. The CDR3 has 15 residues. The V gene end was trimmed by 3 bases and the J gene end by 6 bases; junction bases not matched to a gene: 9. Germline CDR1 NNHDY, CDR2 SYVADS. Partial CDR3 DNA: TGTGCCAGCAGTGGCGGGGGGGGATGGGGTGCT. Encoded protein: CASSGGGGWGA. From start to end, the CDR3 is CASSGGGGWGAEQFF.

As to this clone: Germline and genes: mouse. The read is 4 residues too short to cover the CDR3 end, so that end is filled in from the germline J gene. V gene TRBV1 combines with J gene TRBJ2-1; TRBD2 matches at 12 bases. Germline CDR1 NSQYPW, CDR2 LRSPGD (reference sequence). The junction had 3 bases not matched to a gene; V was cut back by 2 bases and J by 1 base. The CDR3 is made up of 17 amino acids. Partial CDR3 DNA: TGCACCTGCAGTGCAATCGGGACTGGGGGGAACTATGCT. This translates into CTCSAIGTGGNYA. The entire CDR3 protein reads CTCSAIGTGGNYAEQFF.

This clone has only a few counts. The junction departs from germline at one end; a sequencing error may be responsible. The genes and germline here are from mouse. The read finishes 4 residues shy of the CDR3 end, and the germline J gene is used to complete it. The chain uses TRBV13-1 and TRBJ2-3; the match to TRBD2 covers 7 bases. The CDR3 extends over 15 amino acids. CDR1 NSHNY and CDR2 SYGAGN come from the germline V gene. CDR3 in amino acids: CSSSARGGSEETLYF. The CDR3 bases that were read are TGTTCCAGCAGTGCCCGGGGGGGGAGCGAAGAA.

This clone was seen more than once but under ten times. Each gene name is a mouse one. With the read ending 4 residues before the CDR3 end, the germline J gene is used to fill in that end. The gene calls are TRBV19 and TRBJ1-4; 9 bases line up with TRBD1. Germline CDR1 FNHDT, CDR2 SITEND (reference sequence). The CDR3 length is 13 residues. Trimming took 6 bases from V and 5 from J; bases not matched to a gene: 2. CDR3 in amino acids: CASKGTGNERLFF. CDR3 DNA, as far as it was read: TGTGCCAGCAAGGGGACAGGGAACGAA.

There are a few counts of this clone. The gene symbols are mouse symbols. The CDR3 is cut off 4 residues early in the read; its end comes from the germline J gene. This sequence joins TRBV13-2 and TRBJ2-1; the D gene is possibly TRBD1 (5 bases). In germline, CDR1 is NNHNN, CDR2 SYGAGS (reference sequence). This CDR3 is 14 amino acids long. The sequenced part of the CDR3 DNA is TGTGCCAGCGGTGATGTGTCAGGGAGAGCT. It is translated as CASGDVSGRA. The complete CDR3 protein is CASGDVSGRAEQFF.

Of note for this clone: Gene names follow the mouse nomenclature. The read stops 4 residues short of the end of the CDR3; the missing end is completed from the germline J gene. The V gene is TRBV31, the J gene TRBJ1-2; possibly TRBD1 for D (6 bases). Germline CDR1 reads GKSSPN; CDR2 reads SITVG. The CDR3 loop spans 13 amino acids. The ends were cut back, 1 base at V and 4 bases at J, with 10 bases in the middle. This CDR3 reads CAWSRGAGSDYTF. The sequenced CDR3 bases are TGTGCCTGGAGTCGGGGGGCGGGCTCC. The full variable domain, with the rest looked up from reference TRBV31 and TRBJ1-2, is AQTIHQWPVAEIKAVGSPLSLGCTIKGKSSPNLYWYWQATGGTLQQLFYSITVGQVESVVQLNLSASRPKDDQFILSTEKLLLSHSGFYLCAWSRGAGSDYTFGSGTRLLVI.

This clone was seen repeatedly, ten times or more. Germline and genes here are mouse. CDR3 in amino acids: CASTPGQGSGQLYF. The covered CDR3 bases are TGTGCCAGCACCCCGGGACAGGGGTCCGGG. V is TRBV13-3 and J is TRBJ2-2; TRBD1 aligns across 10 bases. Coverage ceases 4 residues before the CDR3 finishes, and the germline J gene fills in the end. CDR3 length: 14 amino acids. Trimming removed 6 bases from V and 6 bases from J; junction bases left unmatched: 5. Germline CDR1 and CDR2: NNHDY and SYVADS.

This clone was observed a handful of times. Each gene name is a mouse one. The observed sequence ends 4 residues before the CDR3 terminus, with the missing tail filled in from the germline J gene. The rearrangement links TRBV19 to TRBJ2-4; 9 positions agree with TRBD2. Germline V gene sequence: CDR1 FNHDT, CDR2 SITEND (reference sequence). V gave up 2 bases and J gave up 2 bases; unmatched junction bases: 3. The CDR3 runs to 15 residues. The CDR3: CASSIDWGYQNTLYF. Incomplete CDR3 DNA: TGTGCCAGCAGTATCGACTGGGGGTATCAAAAC.

This clone was observed a handful of times. TCRdb's protein and the DNA translation differ at residue 13; the protein here comes from the DNA. Mouse names are used for the genes. The missing CDR3 end, 3 residues past where the read stops, is filled in from the germline J gene. The chain carries TRBV17 and TRBJ1-3; TRBD1 aligns across 8 bases. The CDR3 contains 16 residues. V lost 1 base to trimming and J lost 7 bases; unmatched junction nucleotides: 9. Germline V gene lookup returns CDR1 MNHDT and CDR2 YYDKIL. The CDR3 sequence: CASSRAGGEKANTLYF. The sequenced CDR3 bases are TGTGCTAGCAGTAGAGCAGGGGGCGAGAAGGCCAATACG.

A remark on this clone: Genes and germline come from the mouse. The read ends 4 residues before the CDR3 terminus; that terminus is restored from the germline J gene. The chain has TRBV13-3 and TRBJ1-1; D not resolved. Germline V gene sequence: CDR1 NNHDY, CDR2 SYVADS. This CDR3 has 11 amino acids. CDR3 region: CASSSQTEVFF. The CDR3 DNA, read in part, is TGTGCCAGCAGTTCCCAGACA.

This clone was detected only a few times. The protein TCRdb lists differs from the translation of the DNA at residue 12; the protein given here is translated from the DNA itself. Gene names are mouse gene names. Coverage ceases 3 residues before the CDR3 finishes, and the germline J gene fills in the end. V is TRBV19 and J is TRBJ1-6; D is undetermined. TRBJ1-6 is noted as an ORF with a role that remains uncertain. Germline V gene data show CDR1 as FNHDT and CDR2 as SITEND (reference sequence). V lost 6 bases and J lost 0, with 10 bases in between. This CDR3 region has 15 residues. The sequenced CDR3 bases are TGTGCCAGCACCGTCACATATTCCTATAATTCGCCC. Translating gives CASTVTYSYNSP. The entire CDR3 reads CASTVTYSYNSPLYF.

A note on this clone: The gene names here belong to mouse. The read finishes 4 residues shy of the CDR3 end, and the germline J gene is used to complete it. This chain connects TRBV13-2 to TRBJ2-7; perhaps TRBD2 as D (6 bases). This CDR3 is 12 amino acids long. Germline V gives CDR1 NNHNN, CDR2 SYGAGS (reference sequence). The V gene lost 5 bases and the J gene lost 3 bases, with 9 bases spanning the gap. The sequenced part of the CDR3 DNA is TGTGCCAGCGGGGTACTGGGCTAT. Translating gives CASGVLGY. From start to end, the CDR3 is CASGVLGYEQYF.

This clone was found a few times. Germline and genes: mouse. With the read ending 4 residues before the CDR3 end, the germline J gene is used to fill in that end. The chain carries TRBV13-2 and TRBJ1-1; 7 positions match TRBD1. The germline CDR1 and CDR2 sequences are NNHNN and SYGAGS (reference sequence). CDR3 length equals 13 residues. The V gene end was trimmed by 5 bases and the J gene end by 4 bases; junction bases not matched to a gene: 5. The CDR3 is CASGGGGGTEVFF. CDR3 DNA, as far as it was read: TGTGCCAGCGGGGGAGGGGGCGGCACA.

Concerning this clone itself: The genes are named according to mouse. Read data end 4 residues before the CDR3 end; the end is taken from the germline J gene. The chain combines TRBV13-1 with TRBJ1-4, with a tentative D call TRBD1 (5 bases). Germline CDR1 is NSHNY and CDR2 is SYGAGN. V was clipped by 5 bases and J by 0 bases, with 8 bases between them. The CDR3 covers 14 residues. The sequenced CDR3 bases are TGTGCCAGCAGCAGGGTCTTTTCCAACGAA. It encodes CASSRVFSNE. The whole CDR3 reads CASSRVFSNERLFF.

This clone was picked up a small number of times. The gene symbols are mouse symbols. With the read ending 4 residues before the CDR3 end, the germline J gene is used to fill in that end. Other nucleotide sequences from this sample produce the same CDR3. J is TRBJ1-2 and V is TRBV1; 7 bases are shared with TRBD1. CDR1 NSQYPW and CDR2 LRSPGD come from the germline V gene (reference sequence). This CDR3 region has 14 residues. Trimming cost V 3 bases and J 2 bases; bases outside gene matches: 3. This chain's CDR3 is CTCSATGQNSDYTF. The sequenced part of the CDR3 DNA is TGCACCTGCAGTGCCACGGGACAGAACTCC.

This clone has more than one count but fewer than ten. Each gene name is a mouse one. Coverage ceases 4 residues before the CDR3 finishes, and the germline J gene fills in the end. The gene calls are TRBV13-1 and TRBJ2-3; 8 bases map to TRBD2. The V gene's germline CDR1 is NSHNY and CDR2 SYGAGN. The CDR3 extends over 14 amino acids. The covered CDR3 bases are TGTGCCAGCAGTGATGCCACTGGGGGAGAA. Its protein product is CASSDATGGE. From start to end, the CDR3 is CASSDATGGETLYF.

This clone was counted many times. Gene names are the mouse ones. With the read ending 4 residues before the CDR3 end, the germline J gene is used to fill in that end. This chain uses TRBV13-3 with TRBJ1-2; D is uncertain. The CDR3 is 13 amino acids. Germline V gene sequence: CDR1 NNHDY, CDR2 SYVADS. The V end was cut by 5 bases, the J end by 2 bases, with 10 bases between. Incomplete CDR3 DNA: TGTGCCAGCAGCTCCCGAGGGAACTCC. Translating it yields CASSSRGNS. The full CDR3 is CASSSRGNSDYTF.

With respect to this clone: Gene names follow the mouse nomenclature. The read ends 4 residues shy of where the CDR3 ends; the end is completed using the germline J gene. The V and J genes are TRBV17 and TRBJ2-1; 8 bases are a match to TRBD2. Germline CDR1 and CDR2: MNHDT and YYDKIL. CDR3 length: 15 amino acids. V lost 5 bases and J lost 3; bases outside the gene matches: 6. The CDR3 reads CASSAWGALYAEQFF. Partial CDR3 DNA: TGTGCTAGCAGTGCCTGGGGGGCGCTCTATGCT.